One and the same sample provided the 17 T cell receptor beta chains below, sequenced in a study of cytomegalovirus exposure and HLA in healthy donors. PCR employed 60 Vbeta and 13 Jbeta primers. Some clones are missing from TCRdb's copy, which holds only in-frame ones; the method was immunoSEQ multiplex PCR. Among some 170,000 clones listed, roughly 79% were seen once. Source material: PBMCs. Receptor source: a woman younger than 35 in good health and CMV-seropositive.

This clone was recorded at least ten times. The rearrangement joins TRBV6-4 to TRBJ2-7; 8 bases align to TRBD1. Unmatched junction bases numbered 1, after V lost 0 bases and J lost 6 bases. From germline, CDR1 is MRHNA and CDR2 SNTAGT. The CDR3 length is 13 residues. CDR3 amino acids: CASSDSDRAEQYF. In DNA, the CDR3 is TGTGCCAGCAGTGACTCGGACAGGGCCGAGCAGTACTTC.

The V call is TRBV6-5, the J call TRBJ1-5, with D uncertain. The ends were cut back, 4 bases at V and 4 bases at J, with 8 bases in the middle. The germline CDR1 and CDR2 sequences are MNHEY and SVGAGI. This CDR3 spans 13 amino acids. CDR3 sequence (DNA): TGTGCCAGCAGTTCCCACAGAAATCAGCCCCAGCATTTT. Residues: CASSSHRNQPQHF.

This clone has just one count. The V gene is TRBV15, the J gene TRBJ2-1; 8 nucleotides align to TRBD2. The CDR3 is 16 residues long. Trimming removed 1 base from V and 2 bases from J; junction bases left unmatched: 4. The V gene's germline CDR1 is LNHNV and CDR2 YYDKDF (reference sequence). The CDR3 DNA sequence: TGTGCCACCAGCAGAGTTCAGCGGGGGCCCTACAATGAGCAGTTCTTC. It yields the protein CATSRVQRGPYNEQFF.

This clone was observed once. This chain uses TRBV25-1 with TRBJ2-3; TRBD1 might be the D (6 bases). Trimming removed 4 bases at V and 5 bases at J, with 13 bases between. This CDR3 spans 14 amino acids. Germline V gives CDR1 MGHDK, CDR2 SYGVNS. CDR3 amino acids: CASSGRGFGDTQYF. The CDR3 DNA is TGTGCCAGCAGTGGCAGGGGTTTTGGAGATACGCAGTATTTT.

The CDR3 DNA sequence: TGTGCCACAGGGACAGGGGTAAATTCACCCCTCCACTTT. It yields the protein CATGTGVNSPLHF. V and J are TRBV10-3 and TRBJ1-6, with 10 bases lining up with TRBD1. The CDR3 spans 13 residues. Germline V gene sequence: CDR1 ENHRY, CDR2 SYGVKD. V lost 10 bases and J lost 7; bases outside the gene matches: 4.

This chain joins TRBV14 and TRBJ2-1, with 8 positions matching TRBD2. The CDR3 runs to 18 residues. V shed 4 bases, J shed 0 bases, and the junction held 11 bases outside the gene matches. Germline CDR1 is SGHDN and CDR2 is FVKESK. CDR3 DNA: TGTGCCAGCAGCCGGGTGTTCTCGGGGGGGAGCTCCTACAATGAGCAGTTCTTC. Protein sequence: CASSRVFSGGSSYNEQFF.

The chain couples TRBV6-5 to TRBJ1-3; D is unclear. This CDR3 is built from 13 residues. V was trimmed by 3 bases and J by 1 base, leaving 4 bases between them. Germline assignment: CDR1 MNHEY and CDR2 SVGAGI. Here the CDR3 reads CASSYLSGNTIYF. CDR3 nucleotide sequence: TGTGCCAGCAGTTATCTGTCTGGAAACACCATATATTTT.

This clone appeared a single time. The V and J genes are TRBV29-1 and TRBJ2-4; D might be TRBD2 (5 bases). Germline-derived CDR1 and CDR2 are SQVTM and ANQGSEA. The length of the CDR3 is 15 residues. Trimming pared 7 bases from V and 5 bases from J, leaving 21 bases between. This CDR3 reads CSATGLLLRENIQYF. The DNA for the CDR3 is TGCAGCGCAACCGGACTTCTCCTCCGGGAAAACATTCAGTACTTC.

V is TRBV2 and J is TRBJ1-1, with 10 bases fitting TRBD1. The CDR3 sequence is 14 residues long. Germline V gene lookup returns CDR1 SNHLY and CDR2 FYNNEI. V dropped 6 bases and J dropped 4; count of bases not matched to a gene: 5. This CDR3 reads CASRARTGGTEAFF. The DNA of the CDR3 is TGTGCCAGCAGGGCCCGGACAGGGGGCACTGAAGCTTTCTTT. Looking up the rest from reference TRBV2 and TRBJ1-1 gives the full variable domain: EPEVTQTPSHQVTQMGQEVILRCVPISNHLYFYWYRQILGQKVEFLVSFYNNEISEKSEIFDDQFSVERPDGSNFTLKIRSTKLEDSAMYFCASRARTGGTEAFFGQGTRLTVV.

The rearrangement uses TRBV5-1 and TRBJ1-3; TRBD1 is a possible D gene (6 bases). The CDR3 totals 14 residues. Germline CDR1 is SGHRS and CDR2 is YFSETQ. With 2 bases removed from V and 4 bases from J, the gap between germline ends came to 10 bases. The CDR3 DNA reads as TGCGCCAGCAGCTTACCTGGACAGGGAAACACCATATATTTT. Translated, it gives CASSLPGQGNTIYF. Drawing the rest from reference TRBV5-1 and TRBJ1-3, the complete variable domain is KAGVTQTPRYLIKTRGQQVTLSCSPISGHRSVSWYQQTPGQGLQFLFEYFSETQRNKGNFPGRFSGRQFSNSRSEMNVSTLELGDSALYLCASSLPGQGNTIYFGEGSWLTVV.

This clone has only one observation. Other DNA sequences from this sample encode an identical CDR3 as well. The gene calls are TRBV4-1 and TRBJ2-5, with TRBD2 matching over 7 bases. The trim removed 1 base at V and 5 bases at J, leaving 1 base unmatched. This CDR3 comprises 13 residues. In germline, CDR1 is MGHRA, CDR2 YSYEKL. CDR3 in amino acids: CASSQVGGETQYF. In DNA form, the CDR3 reads TGCGCCAGCAGCCAAGTGGGAGGGGAGACCCAGTACTTC.

The chain joins TRBV5-4 to TRBJ1-2; 7 bases are a match to TRBD1. The CDR3 consists of 16 residues. V lost 2 bases, J lost 7 bases, and 14 bases stayed unmatched. From germline, CDR1 is SGHNT and CDR2 YYREEE (reference sequence). The CDR3 nucleotides read TGTGCCAGCAGCTTAATTAGACAGGGAGGCTCAGGTGGCTACACCTTC. It codes for CASSLIRQGGSGGYTF.

The chain carries TRBV5-6 and TRBJ1-1; D possibly corresponds to TRBD1 (6 bases). Trimming stripped 3 bases from V and 5 bases from J, with 17 bases between. This CDR3 is 15 amino acids long. Germline CDR1 SGHDT, CDR2 YYEEEE. CDR3 bases: TGTGCCAGCAGCTGGGGGGGCGTCTGGGGGACTGAAGCTTTCTTT. Encoded protein: CASSWGGVWGTEAFF. The full variable domain, its missing parts supplied by reference TRBV5-6 and TRBJ1-1, is DAGVTQSPTHLIKTRGQQVTLRCSPKSGHDTVSWYQQALGQGPQFIFQYYEEEERQRGNFPDRFSGHQFPNYSSELNVNALLLGDSALYLCASSWGGVWGTEAFFGQGTRLTVV.

V is TRBV27 and J is TRBJ1-3, with D possibly TRBD1 on 6 matching bases. Germline V gene lookup returns CDR1 MNHEY and CDR2 SMNVEV (reference sequence). V gave up 6 bases and J gave up 8 bases, with 14 bases separating them. The CDR3 has 13 amino acids. This CDR3 is CASRKTGIDTIYF. The CDR3 nucleotides are TGTGCCAGCAGAAAAACAGGGATTGACACCATATATTTT.

The chain has TRBV7-9 and TRBJ1-2, with a possible D match to TRBD1 (5 bases). CDR1 SEHNR and CDR2 FQNEAQ come from the germline V gene (reference sequence). V was trimmed by 5 bases and J by 5 bases, leaving 12 bases between them. The CDR3 length is 13 residues. In DNA, the CDR3 is TGTGCCAGCAGCCCTCTGGGGGGGTATGGCTACACCTTC. It specifies CASSPLGGYGYTF.

About this clone: The same CDR3 arises from other DNA sequences in this sample as well. This sequence joins TRBV5-1 and TRBJ2-7, with 8 bases identical to TRBD1. Germline CDR1 SGHRS, CDR2 YFSETQ. The CDR3 has 15 residues. The trim removed 8 bases at V and 7 bases at J, leaving 17 bases unmatched. The DNA of the CDR3 is TGCGCCAGTAGCCTCCGGACAGGGTCCGAGGGGGAGCAGTACTTC. This translates into CASSLRTGSEGEQYF.

The rearrangement joins TRBV2 to TRBJ1-5; 9 bases align to TRBD1. The J segment lost 0 bases and the V segment lost 2 bases, leaving 5 bases of the junction unmatched. The CDR3 covers 17 residues. Germline V gene data show CDR1 as SNHLY and CDR2 as FYNNEI. For the CDR3, the DNA is TGTGCCAGCAGTGAAAACCTGGACAGGGGTAGCAATCAGCCCCAGCATTTT. It codes for CASSENLDRGSNQPQHF.